Detailed here is one T cell receptor beta chain. The record originates from a study of blood T cell repertoires in COVID-19. Study as a whole: From T cells, B-cell-depleted T cells, or PBMCs came the material, which was cDNA or gDNA.

The germline V gene encodes CDR1 SGHTS and CDR2 YDEGEE. The CDR3 extends over 14 amino acids. V was cut by 2 bases and J by 3 bases, with 9 bases left in between. Authors' processing steps: Using reference gene primer amplification, nucleated cell counts were estimated. Only in-frame clones appear in the TCRdb table, and some are missing; sequencing was by immunoSEQ multiplex PCR. V and J calls and clone size come straight from that table; D and trimming were deduced from the DNA. The sample holds under 150,000 clones, more than 70% seen once. V usage is TRBV5-8 and J usage is TRBJ2-1; D unresolved. The sequenced sample was peripheral blood. This sequence was found in a woman aged 45-65 years with acute or convalescent COVID-19. The CDR3 region has the DNA TGTGCCAGCAGCTTCTTAAAACTCTACAATGAGCAGTTCTTC. Translated, it gives CASSFLKLYNEQFF.